This T cell receptor beta chain was sequenced during a study of T cell repertoires in cytomegalovirus infection. About the research overall: Matching HLA type and CMV infection were both indicated by public TCR beta signatures.

In TCRdb, the reads were re-called with MiXCR into one record per CDR3 protein. The profile covers hundreds of thousands of distinct CDR3 sequences, with approximately 31% appearing a single time and around 15% taken by the ten largest. This clonotype turned up a few times. Its antigen is as yet unknown. The study's findings and limits: The cumulative frequency of public TCR beta families distinguished individuals who carried CMV together with the relevant HLA. The study found HLA-C-restricted CMV-specific TCR beta clonotypes dominating the ex vivo response.

Looked up from germline, CDR1 is MNHEY and CDR2 is SVGAGI. The CDR3 consists of 13 residues. V shed 5 bases and J shed 7 bases, with 15 bases lying between them. The V gene is TRBV6-5, the J gene TRBJ2-7; tentatively, D is TRBD1 (6 bases). The sample taken for sequencing was PBMCs. The TCR comes from a human donor in good health (CMV status not recorded). Some clones in this sample may be carry-over from other donors' samples. DNA for the CDR3: TGTGCCAGCAGTCCGGTGGACAGAGGAGAGCAGTACTTC. Protein sequence: CASSPVDRGEQYF.